This T cell receptor beta chain was sequenced during a study of CD8+CD57+ T cells in acquired aplastic anemia. Looking at the study overall: Healthy donor CD4+ samples were sequenced to a depth that averaged around 9.8 million reads.

Study-level findings and limits: Patients and controls were not found to differ significantly in CD8+ Simpson's diversity.

There are 15 residues in the CDR3. CDR1 MNHEY and CDR2 SVGAGI come from the germline V gene. V gave up 0 bases and J gave up 1 base, with 9 bases separating them. This clonotype was counted ten times or more. The antigen is not known. TCR beta VDJ and CDR3 profiling used genomic DNA as template. TCRdb fed the reads into MiXCR, producing one record per CDR3 protein. The data show over 150,000 distinct CDR3 sequences, about half seen once. The genes are TRBV6-5 and TRBJ1-1, with D possibly being TRBD1 (6 bases). Material for sequencing was sorted CD4+, CD8+, or CD8+CD57+ T cells (not recorded which) from PBMCs. The TCR was taken from a human donor in good health, serving as a control. The CDR3 nucleotides are TGTGCCAGCAGTTACTCCGCGACAGGGAACACTGAAGCTTTCTTT. Amino acids: CASSYSATGNTEAFF.